Shown below are 15 T cell receptor beta chains from a single sample sequenced in a study of Ad26.COV2.S vaccination and SARS-CoV-2 variants (dated by TCRdb to about 2021). In light of the paper, this sample's treatment or condition label describes: about 20 received Ad26.COV2.S at low or high dose, single or two shots; 5 received placebo; per-sample allocation not given. For vaccine and placebo recipients, repertoires were sequenced using samples collected on day 63 after the first injection. The receptor library was made with the immunoSEQ multiplex PCR assay. TCRdb carries this immuneACCESS record with in-frame sequences only. Its versions omit some clonotypes, under half of them owing to an unresolved V gene in the studies checked, with the rest unexplained. The sample has about 470,000 clones on record, less than 95% of them singletons. Less than 5.5% of the sample goes to the ten largest clones.

Here the sequenced sample was peripheral blood, taken in a trial of Ad26.COV2.S vaccine versus placebo. The source is a person between 18 and 65 years old who received the Ad26.COV2.S COVID-19 vaccine or a placebo.

The rearrangement links TRBV7-9 to TRBJ1-6; possible D gene TRBD1, 5 bases. Germline CDR1 is SEHNR and CDR2 is FQNEAQ (reference sequence). Trimming stripped 5 bases from V and 8 bases from J, with 13 bases between. There are 14 residues in the CDR3. CDR3 amino acids: CASSQTGDDSPLHF. CDR3 nucleotides: TGTGCCAGCAGCCAGACGGGGGATGATTCACCCCTCCACTTT.

V is TRBV15 and J is TRBJ2-7; D might be TRBD2 (6 bases). V lost 6 bases and J lost 1, with 16 bases in between. CDR1 LNHNV and CDR2 YYDKDF come from the germline V gene (reference sequence). This CDR3 spans 15 amino acids. The DNA of the CDR3 is TGTGCCACCAGAAACGGCCGGGAGTCGTCCTACGAGCAGTACTTC. It yields the protein CATRNGRESSYEQYF.

The J gene is TRBJ1-2, the V gene TRBV19; possible D gene TRBD1, 6 bases. The germline V gene encodes CDR1 LNHDA and CDR2 SQIVND (reference sequence). V was clipped by 3 bases and J by 3 bases, with 14 bases between them. The CDR3 length is 15 residues. CDR3 sequence reads: CASSMGSGGDYGYTF. In DNA form, the CDR3 reads TGTGCCAGTAGTATGGGGTCCGGGGGCGACTATGGCTACACCTTC.

The rearrangement joins TRBV28 to TRBJ2-3; D may correspond to TRBD1 or TRBD2 (6 bases each). This CDR3 spans 15 amino acids. The V end lost 6 bases, the J end lost 3 bases, and 16 bases lay between the germline ends. The V gene's germline CDR1 is MDHEN and CDR2 SYDVKM. The CDR3 protein is CASSPLARGTDTQYF. The CDR3 DNA sequence: TGTGCCAGCAGCCCTCTAGCGAGGGGGACAGATACGCAGTATTTT.

V gene TRBV6-2 or TRBV6-3 combines with J gene TRBJ2-7; D is possibly TRBD1 or TRBD2 (5 bases each). V lost 6 bases to trimming and J lost 5 bases, with 23 bases between them. The CDR3 sequence is 16 residues long. CDR1 and CDR2 from the germline V gene are MNHEY and SVGEGT. CDR3 DNA sequence: TGTGCCAGCAGCCCCTGGGGGTTAGCACCTACTAACGAGCAGTACTTC. Its protein is CASSPWGLAPTNEQYF.

The DNA for the CDR3 is TGCGCCAGCAGCTTGGGGGCAGGGACAGAGACCCAGTACTTC. Amino acid sequence: CASSLGAGTETQYF. The V gene is TRBV5-1, the J gene TRBJ2-5; D tentatively reads TRBD1 or TRBD2 (5 bases each). Trimming removed 0 bases from V and 4 bases from J, with 10 bases in between. The CDR3 covers 14 residues. The germline gives CDR1 SGHRS, CDR2 YFSETQ.

This chain's CDR3 is CASRELAGGGSYNEQFF. The CDR3 DNA sequence: TGTGCCAGCAGGGAACTAGCGGGAGGCGGCTCCTACAATGAGCAGTTCTTC. This rearrangement joins TRBV28 to TRBJ2-1; 12 bases are shared with TRBD2. Trimming took 6 bases from V and 0 from J; bases not matched to a gene: 6. The CDR3 spans 17 residues. Germline V lookup: CDR1 MDHEN, CDR2 SYDVKM.

The CDR3 coding sequence is TGTGCCAGCAGCGACGGGACTAGCGGAGCGTTACAAGAGACCCAGTACTTC. Translated: CASSDGTSGALQETQYF. The chain recombines TRBV9 with TRBJ2-5, with 11 bases aligning to TRBD2. The J segment lost 2 bases and the V segment lost 3 bases, leaving 9 bases of the junction unmatched. The CDR3 is 17 residues long. Germline V gene sequence: CDR1 SGDLS, CDR2 YYNGEE.

The CDR3 DNA is TGTGCCAGCAGCGTAGCCGGCCCCACTGGGGCCAACGTCCTGACTTTC. Translated, it gives CASSVAGPTGANVLTF. This chain links TRBV9 with TRBJ2-6; no reliable D call. Germline CDR1 reads SGDLS; CDR2 reads YYNGEE. This CDR3 is built from 16 residues. V was pared by 0 bases and J by 2 bases, with 9 bases between. Together with reference TRBV9 and TRBJ2-6, the CDR3 gives the full variable domain: DSGVTQTPKHLITATGQRVTLRCSPRSGDLSVYWYQQSLDQGLQFLIQYYNGEERAKGNILERFSAQQFPDLHSELNLSSLELGDSALYFCASSVAGPTGANVLTFGAGSRLTVL.

The CDR3 nucleotides read TGTGCCAGCAGCCTCGGGACTAGCGGGAAATTCAATGAGCAGTTCTTC. Amino acids: CASSLGTSGKFNEQFF. The V and J genes are TRBV9 and TRBJ2-1; 13 bases agree with TRBD2. There are 16 residues in the CDR3. Trimming cost V 4 bases and J 6 bases; bases outside gene matches: 7. Germline CDR1 reads SGDLS; CDR2 reads YYNGEE.

This clone was recorded once. V and J are TRBV5-1 and TRBJ1-2, with TRBD1 as a possible D gene (6 bases). Germline loops: CDR1 SGHRS, CDR2 YFSETQ. This CDR3 is 17 amino acids long. Trimming cost V 2 bases and J 4 bases, with 21 bases left between them. The CDR3 loop is CASSFGPGERIAYGYTF. In DNA form, the CDR3 reads TGCGCCAGCAGCTTTGGGCCAGGGGAGAGGATAGCCTATGGCTACACCTTC.

The chain carries TRBV15 and TRBJ1-4; D possibly corresponds to TRBD1 (5 bases). Germline CDR1 LNHNV, CDR2 YYDKDF (reference sequence). V lost 2 bases and J 0 bases, leaving 7 bases between the germline ends. The CDR3 sequence is 15 residues long. The CDR3 DNA reads TGTGCCACCAGCAGATTGGACACAACTAATGAAAAACTGTTTTTT. This sequence encodes CATSRLDTTNEKLFF. Complete variable domain (other parts from reference TRBV15 and TRBJ1-4): DAMVIQNPRYQVTQFGKPVTLSCSQTLNHNVMYWYQQKSSQAPKLLFHYYDKDFNNEADTPDNFQSRRPNTSFCFLDIRSPGLGDTAMYLCATSRLDTTNEKLFFGSGTQLSVL.

The chain is built from TRBV5-1 and TRBJ2-3; D may be TRBD2 (6 bases). Per the germline V gene, CDR1 is SGHRS and CDR2 is YFSETQ. Between the trimmed V and J ends, which lost 4 bases and 0 bases, there was a span of 12 bases. The CDR3 extends over 15 amino acids. CDR3: CASSHPGLSTDTQYF. The CDR3, as DNA: TGCGCCAGCAGCCACCCGGGACTTAGCACAGATACGCAGTATTTT.

The chain has TRBV10-3 and TRBJ1-1, with D possibly TRBD1 on 5 matching bases. The CDR3 is 14 residues long. Trimming cost V 3 bases and J 4 bases, with 12 bases left between them. The germline gives CDR1 ENHRY, CDR2 SYGVKD. For the CDR3, the DNA is TGTGCCATCAGTGAACAGGTTGTGGGCACTGAAGCTTTCTTT. Translated, it gives CAISEQVVGTEAFF.

The CDR3 sequence is CASSLTGFTYNEQFF. CDR3 nucleotide sequence: TGTGCCAGCAGCCTTACAGGGTTCACCTACAATGAGCAGTTCTTC. V gene TRBV5-6 combines with J gene TRBJ2-1, with D possibly being TRBD1 (6 bases). Germline-derived CDR1 and CDR2 are SGHDT and YYEEEE. V lost 4 bases to trimming and J lost 2 bases, with 13 bases between them. The length of the CDR3 is 15 residues.